These 9 T cell receptor beta chains share one sample of origin, sequenced in a study of blood T cell repertoires in COVID-19. Assay: immunoSEQ multiplex PCR; the TCRdb copy retains only in-frame clones and omits some. This table has approximately 66,000 clones, 90% appearing once. Sequencing used peripheral blood. All receptors come from a human donor with active COVID-19. The donor label of this sample is uncertain.

The chain combines TRBV4-3 with TRBJ2-5, with 10 bases lining up with TRBD2. The CDR3 has 16 residues. V was clipped by 4 bases and J by 7 bases; unmatched bases: 12. CDR1 is LGHNA, CDR2 YSLEER, per germline. In DNA form, the CDR3 reads TGCGCCAGCAGCCTTACCGGGACTAGCGACTTAGGGACCCAGTACTTC. Translated: CASSLTGTSDLGTQYF.

This clone is a singleton in its sample. The chain combines TRBV7-8 with TRBJ2-2; D possibly corresponds to TRBD2 (6 bases). V lost 1 base and J 4 bases, leaving 10 bases between the germline ends. From germline, CDR1 is SGHVS and CDR2 FQNEAQ. The CDR3 runs 15 residues. CDR3 DNA: TGTGCCAGCAGCTTAGTTGCGGGATCCACCGGGGAGCTGTTTTTT. This encodes CASSLVAGSTGELFF.

The chain links TRBV4-3 to TRBJ2-7; 7 bases are shared with TRBD1. CDR1 LGHNA and CDR2 YSLEER come from the germline V gene. The ends lost 2 bases at V and 3 bases at J; junction bases unmatched: 7. The CDR3 is 15 amino acids. The CDR3 DNA reads as TGCGCCAGCAGCCAAAATCGACAGGGCTACTACGAGCAGTACTTC. Translating gives CASSQNRQGYYEQYF.

The chain links TRBV7-2 to TRBJ2-6; perhaps TRBD1 as D (5 bases). The CDR3 spans 11 residues. V was shortened by 8 bases and J by 11 bases, with 10 bases between the two germline ends. Germline-derived CDR1 and CDR2 are SGHTA and FQGNSA. This CDR3 is CASARVDVLTF. The CDR3, as DNA: TGTGCCAGCGCCAGGGTTGACGTCCTGACTTTC.

The chain recombines TRBV7-3 with TRBJ2-1; weak D call: TRBD2 (6 bases). Germline loops: CDR1 SGHTA, CDR2 FQGTGA. The CDR3 sequence is 13 residues long. V shed 5 bases and J shed 10 bases, with 15 bases lying between them. The CDR3 reads CASSAGLTGEQFF. The CDR3 region has the DNA TGTGCCAGCAGCGCCGGACTAACAGGCGAGCAGTTCTTC. Supplemented by reference TRBV7-3 and TRBJ2-1, the full variable domain reads GAGVSQTPSNKVTEKGKYVELRCDPISGHTALYWYRQSLGQGPEFLIYFQGTGAADDSGLPNDRFFAVRPEGSVSTLKIQRTERGDSAVYLCASSAGLTGEQFFGPGTRLTVL.

The rearrangement links TRBV21-1 to TRBJ1-1; the table's D call of TRBD1 was not tested on the DNA. TRBV21-1 is shown as a pseudogene. This CDR3 spans 16 amino acids. The CDR3 nucleotides read TGTGCCAGCAGCAAGATGGAAGGGGGAGTAGGGACTGAAGCTTTCTTT. Translating gives CASSKMEGGVGTEAFF.

This sequence joins TRBV10-3 and TRBJ1-1; 8 bases fit TRBD1. V gave up 6 bases and J gave up 1 base; unmatched junction bases: 4. From germline, CDR1 is ENHRY and CDR2 SYGVKD. The length of the CDR3 is 14 residues. CDR3: CAIRRGQANTEAFF. As DNA, the CDR3 is TGTGCCATCAGGAGGGGACAGGCGAACACTGAAGCTTTCTTT.

V and J are TRBV7-2 and TRBJ1-1, with 7 positions matching TRBD1. CDR1 and CDR2 from the germline V gene are SGHTA and FQGNSA. V gave up 5 bases and J gave up 0 bases; unmatched junction bases: 6. The CDR3 totals 15 residues. The CDR3 loop reads CASSPGGTVNTEAFF. The CDR3 region has the DNA TGTGCCAGCAGCCCAGGGGGGACGGTGAACACTGAAGCTTTCTTT.

The rearrangement links TRBV3-1 (or the pseudogene TRBV3-2) to TRBJ1-6; 10 bases fit TRBD1. The germline gives CDR1 LGHDT, CDR2 YNNKEL (reference sequence). With 7 bases clipped from V and 5 bases from J, the junction kept 5 bases outside the gene matches. The CDR3 contains 15 residues. CDR3 amino acids: CASTPDRGNNSPLHF. The CDR3 DNA sequence: TGTGCCAGCACCCCGGACAGGGGGAATAATTCACCCCTCCACTTT.